This record covers a single T cell receptor (beta chain). This clonotype was counted a few times. The clone's antigen remains unknown. The record has no base qualities; no much larger clone is one base away. Sequencer: Illumina HiSeq 2500. Quantitative 5'-RACE with molecular barcodes was used to prepare TCR beta libraries. For the original study's pipeline: Disease-linked TCR variants were identified with a new computational method built on a probabilistic model of VDJ rearrangement. TCRdb trimmed public reads at Q25 via fastp, called clones via MiXCR and kept in-frame beta chains. Entries are consolidated by CDR3 protein sequence, retaining the most common genes and DNA. The V and J calls and clone size come from TCRdb's table, not from the authors' own analysis. Recorded for this sample are about 390,000 distinct CDR3 sequences; 20% to 25% of them occurred a single time. Jointly, the top ten make up less than 20% of the sample.

These data belong to a study of CD8 T cells in ankylosing spondylitis (dated by TCRdb to about 2017). Notes on the research overall: The study set out to find disease-linked TCR variants by profiling T cell receptor beta repertoires in ankylosing spondylitis patients and healthy donors. Peripheral blood was sampled, and synovial fluid was also collected from ankylosing spondylitis patients. In total, the full study cohort was made up of some 110 healthy donors and 20 to 25 ankylosing spondylitis patients. Paper-wide results and their limitations: Some motif variants were previously reported in synovial fluid and blood of reactive arthritis patients, suggesting common disease-initiation mechanisms. A CD8+ phenotype was shown by the disease-linked clones, which were found at relatively low frequencies in peripheral blood. A TCR beta motif of fewer than 10 highly homologous amino acid variants appeared characteristic of blood from ankylosing spondylitis patients. The disease-linked clones were reported to be significantly enriched in matched synovial fluid samples from ankylosing spondylitis patients.

Reading from cysteine to phenylalanine, the CDR3 counts 16 amino acids. The DNA shown is the 48-base CDR3, in frame from base 1. For this chain, trimming is 0 bases at the V end and 2 bases at the J end, and the number of junction bases without a gene match is 3. The germline V gene encodes CDR1 SGHAT and CDR2 FQNNGV. The chain is encoded by TRBV11-2 joined to TRBJ2-1, and 8 junctional nucleotides match TRBD1. The clonotype originates from a male donor with ankylosing spondylitis. The sequenced material came from blood, either unsorted or a sorted T cell fraction (not recorded which). The CDR3: CASSLDLDRAYNEQFF. The DNA is TGTGCCAGCAGCTTAGACCTGGACAGGGCCTACAATGAGCAGTTCTTC.